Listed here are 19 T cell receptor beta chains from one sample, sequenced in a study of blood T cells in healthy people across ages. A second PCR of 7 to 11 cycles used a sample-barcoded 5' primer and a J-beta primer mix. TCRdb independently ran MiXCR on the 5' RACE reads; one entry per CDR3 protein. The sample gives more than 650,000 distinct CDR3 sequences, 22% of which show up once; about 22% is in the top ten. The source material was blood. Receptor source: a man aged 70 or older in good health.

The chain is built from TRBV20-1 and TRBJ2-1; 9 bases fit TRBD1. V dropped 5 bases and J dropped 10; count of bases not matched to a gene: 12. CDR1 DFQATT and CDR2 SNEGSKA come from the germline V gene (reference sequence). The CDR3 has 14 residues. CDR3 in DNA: TGCAGTGCTCCTCCGGGACAGGGAGGACGGGAGCAGTTCTTC. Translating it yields CSAPPGQGGREQFF.

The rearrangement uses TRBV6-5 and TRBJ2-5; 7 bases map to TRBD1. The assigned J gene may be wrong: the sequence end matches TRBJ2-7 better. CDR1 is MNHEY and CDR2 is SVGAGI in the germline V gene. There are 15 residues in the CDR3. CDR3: CASSYLNRGSYEQYF. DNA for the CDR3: TGTGCCAGCAGTTACTTAAACAGGGGTTCGTACGAGCAGTACTTC.

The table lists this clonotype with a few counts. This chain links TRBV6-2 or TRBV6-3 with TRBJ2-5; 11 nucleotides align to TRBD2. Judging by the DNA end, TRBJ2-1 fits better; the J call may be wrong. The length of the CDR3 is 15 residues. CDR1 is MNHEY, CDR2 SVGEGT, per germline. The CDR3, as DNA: TGTGCCAGCAGGCGAGCTGGGACTAGCGGCAATGAGCAGTTCTTC. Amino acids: CASRRAGTSGNEQFF.

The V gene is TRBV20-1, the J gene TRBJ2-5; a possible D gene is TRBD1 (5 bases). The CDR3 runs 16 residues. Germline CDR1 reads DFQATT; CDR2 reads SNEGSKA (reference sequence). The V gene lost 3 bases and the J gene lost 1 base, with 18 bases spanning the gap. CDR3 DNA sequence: TGCAGTGCTAGGAACCTGAAGGGGTCCTCCCAAGAGACCCAGTACTTC. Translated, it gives CSARNLKGSSQETQYF.

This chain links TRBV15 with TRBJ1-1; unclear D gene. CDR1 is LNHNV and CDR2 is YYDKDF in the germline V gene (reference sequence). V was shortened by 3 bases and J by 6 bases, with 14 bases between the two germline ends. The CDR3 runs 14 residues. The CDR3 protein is CATSRGSSNAEAFF. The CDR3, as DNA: TGTGCCACCAGCAGGGGCTCAAGTAACGCTGAAGCTTTCTTT. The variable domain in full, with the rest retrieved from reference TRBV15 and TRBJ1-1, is DAMVIQNPRYQVTQFGKPVTLSCSQTLNHNVMYWYQQKSSQAPKLLFHYYDKDFNNEADTPDNFQSRRPNTSFCFLDIRSPGLGDTAMYLCATSRGSSNAEAFFGQGTRLTVV.

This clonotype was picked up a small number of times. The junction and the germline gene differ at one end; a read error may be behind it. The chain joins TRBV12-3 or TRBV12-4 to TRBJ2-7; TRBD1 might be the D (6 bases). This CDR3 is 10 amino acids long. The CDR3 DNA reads TGTGCCAGCAGTTCCAGGGGTTTGTTCTTC. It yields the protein CASSSRGLFF.

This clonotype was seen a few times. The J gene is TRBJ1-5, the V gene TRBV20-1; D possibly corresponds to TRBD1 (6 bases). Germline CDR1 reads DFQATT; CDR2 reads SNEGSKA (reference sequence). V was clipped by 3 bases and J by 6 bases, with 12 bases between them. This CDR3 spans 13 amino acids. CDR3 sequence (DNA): TGCAGTGCTAGTTCTGGGGGCGGTCAGCCCCAGCATTTT. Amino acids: CSASSGGGQPQHF.

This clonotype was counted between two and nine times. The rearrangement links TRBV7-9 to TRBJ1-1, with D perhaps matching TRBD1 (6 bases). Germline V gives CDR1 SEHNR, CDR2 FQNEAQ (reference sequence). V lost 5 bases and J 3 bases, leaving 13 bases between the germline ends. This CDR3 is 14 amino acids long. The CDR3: CASSPQGGDTEAFF. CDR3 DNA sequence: TGTGCCAGCAGCCCACAGGGAGGGGACACTGAAGCTTTCTTT. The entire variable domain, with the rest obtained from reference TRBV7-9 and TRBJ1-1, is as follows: DTGVSQNPRHKITKRGQNVTFRCDPISEHNRLYWYRQTLGQGPEFLTYFQNEAQLEKSRLLSDRFSAERPKGSFSTLEIQRTEQGDSAMYLCASSPQGGDTEAFFGQGTRLTVV.

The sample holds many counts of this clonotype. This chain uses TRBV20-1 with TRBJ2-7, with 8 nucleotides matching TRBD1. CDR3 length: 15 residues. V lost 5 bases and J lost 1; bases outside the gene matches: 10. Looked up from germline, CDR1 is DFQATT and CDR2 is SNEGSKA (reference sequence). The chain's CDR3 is CSAPWTGSRSYEQYF. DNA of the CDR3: TGCAGTGCTCCTTGGACAGGGTCTCGGTCCTACGAGCAGTACTTC.

Here the CDR3 DNA reads TGCGCCAGCAGCTGGGAGGGGGCCACAGATACGCAGTATTTT. Protein product: CASSWEGATDTQYF. The V gene is TRBV5-1, the J gene TRBJ2-3; D possibly uses TRBD1 or TRBD2 (7 bases each). V lost 3 bases, J lost 2 bases, and 10 bases lay in between. Per the germline V gene, CDR1 is SGHRS and CDR2 is YFSETQ. The CDR3 covers 14 residues.

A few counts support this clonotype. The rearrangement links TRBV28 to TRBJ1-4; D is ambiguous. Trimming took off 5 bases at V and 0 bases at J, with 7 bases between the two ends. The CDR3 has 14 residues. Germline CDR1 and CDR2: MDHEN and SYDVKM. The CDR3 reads CASSEQPTNEKLFF. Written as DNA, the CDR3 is TGTGCCAGCAGTGAACAACCAACTAATGAAAAACTGTTTTTT.

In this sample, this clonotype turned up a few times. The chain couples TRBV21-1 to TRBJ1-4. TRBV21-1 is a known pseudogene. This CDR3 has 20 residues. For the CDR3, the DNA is TGTGCCAGCAGCAAAGACGGGGAGCTACCGTTTTGGGCAACTAATGAAAAACTGTTTTTT. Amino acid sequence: CASSKDGELPFWATNEKLFF.

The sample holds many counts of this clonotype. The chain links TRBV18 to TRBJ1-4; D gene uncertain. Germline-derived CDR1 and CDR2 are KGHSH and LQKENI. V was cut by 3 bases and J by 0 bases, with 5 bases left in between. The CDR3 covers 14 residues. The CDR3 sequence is CASSPGATNEKLFF. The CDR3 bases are TGTGCCAGCTCACCGGGAGCAACTAATGAAAAACTGTTTTTT.

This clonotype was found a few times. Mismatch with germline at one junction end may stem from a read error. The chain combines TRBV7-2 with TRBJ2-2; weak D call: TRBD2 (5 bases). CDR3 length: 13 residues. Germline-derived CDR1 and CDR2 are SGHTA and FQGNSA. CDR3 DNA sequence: TGTGCCAGCAGATATACGGGGTCCGGGGAGCCGTTTTTT. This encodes CASRYTGSGEPFF. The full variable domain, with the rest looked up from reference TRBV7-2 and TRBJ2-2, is GAGVSQSPSNKVTEKGKDVELRCDPISGHTALYWYRQSLGQGLEFLIYFQGNSAPDKSGLPSDRFSAERTGGSVSTLTIQRTQQEDSAVYLCASRYTGSGEPFFGEGSRLTVL.

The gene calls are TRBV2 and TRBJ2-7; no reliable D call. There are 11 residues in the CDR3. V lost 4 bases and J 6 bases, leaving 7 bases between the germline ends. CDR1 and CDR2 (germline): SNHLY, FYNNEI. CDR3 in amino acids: CASSGRFEQYV. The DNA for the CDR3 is TGTGCCAGCAGTGGACGCTTCGAGCAGTACGTC.

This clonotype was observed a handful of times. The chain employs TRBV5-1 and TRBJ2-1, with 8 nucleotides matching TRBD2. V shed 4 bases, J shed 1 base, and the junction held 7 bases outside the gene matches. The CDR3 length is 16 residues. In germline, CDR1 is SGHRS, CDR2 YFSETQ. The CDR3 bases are TGCGCCAGCAGCCCCCAAGCGGGGGAGTCCTACAATGAGCAGTTCTTC. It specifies CASSPQAGESYNEQFF.

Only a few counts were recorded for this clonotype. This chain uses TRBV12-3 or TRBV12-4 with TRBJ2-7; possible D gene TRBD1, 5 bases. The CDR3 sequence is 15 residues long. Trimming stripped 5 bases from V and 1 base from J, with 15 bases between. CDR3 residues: CASSPSGLGSYEQYF. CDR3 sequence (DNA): TGTGCCAGCAGTCCCTCAGGGTTGGGATCCTACGAGCAGTACTTC.

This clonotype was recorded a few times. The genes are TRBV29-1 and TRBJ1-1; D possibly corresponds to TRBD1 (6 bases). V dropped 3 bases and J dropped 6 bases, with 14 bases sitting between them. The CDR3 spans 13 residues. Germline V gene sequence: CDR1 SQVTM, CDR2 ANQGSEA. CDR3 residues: CSVETRGGPEAFF. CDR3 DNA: TGCAGCGTTGAGACCAGGGGAGGACCTGAAGCTTTCTTT.

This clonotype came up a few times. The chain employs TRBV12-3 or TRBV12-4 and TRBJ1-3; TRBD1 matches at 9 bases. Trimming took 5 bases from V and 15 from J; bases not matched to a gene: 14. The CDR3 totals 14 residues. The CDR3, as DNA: TGTGCCAGCAGTGGTAGCCGGGACAGGGTTTTGGGATATTTT. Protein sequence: CASSGSRDRVLGYF.